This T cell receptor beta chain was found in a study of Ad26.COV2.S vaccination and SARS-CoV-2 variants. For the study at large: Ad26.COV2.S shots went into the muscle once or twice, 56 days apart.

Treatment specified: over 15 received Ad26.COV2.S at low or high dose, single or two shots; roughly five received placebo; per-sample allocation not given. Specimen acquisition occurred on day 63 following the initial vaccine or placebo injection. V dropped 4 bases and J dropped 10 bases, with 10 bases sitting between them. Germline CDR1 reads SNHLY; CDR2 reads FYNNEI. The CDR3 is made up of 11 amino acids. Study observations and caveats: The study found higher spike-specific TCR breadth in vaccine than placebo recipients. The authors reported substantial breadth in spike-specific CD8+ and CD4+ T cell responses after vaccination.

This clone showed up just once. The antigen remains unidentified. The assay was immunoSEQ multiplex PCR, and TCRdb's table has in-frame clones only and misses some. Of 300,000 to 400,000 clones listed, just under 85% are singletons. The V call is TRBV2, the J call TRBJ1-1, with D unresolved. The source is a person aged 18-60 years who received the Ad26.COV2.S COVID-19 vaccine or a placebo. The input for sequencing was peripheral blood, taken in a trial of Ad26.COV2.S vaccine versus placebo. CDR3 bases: TGTGCCAGCAGTGTGTACAGTGTAGCTTTCTTT. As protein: CASSVYSVAFF.